This T cell receptor (beta chain) was documented in a study of radiation and T cells in renal cell carcinoma. Study as a whole: Nephrectomy followed 15 Gy stereotactic body radiation by 4 weeks.

Indicated time point: blood 2 weeks post-SBRT. Regarding treatment: 15 Gy SBRT to primary tumor, nephrectomy 4 weeks later. The patient's renal cell carcinoma had clear cell pathology. J lost 7 bases, V lost 1 base, and 9 bases had no gene match. Germline V gene data show CDR1 as LGHNA and CDR2 as YSLEER. The length of the CDR3 is 16 residues. The repertoire was sequenced with immunoSEQ multiplex PCR; TCRdb's copy has only in-frame clones and lacks some. The sample lists about 120,000 clones; about four fifths were seen once. The material was blood, obtained from a patient whose treatment included radiotherapy and nephrectomy. This receptor was identified in a man aged 50 or older with renal cell carcinoma. The chain links TRBV4-3 to TRBJ2-1, with 8 bases that match TRBD2. The CDR3 nucleotides read TGCGCCAGCAGCCAAGGGACAGCGGGGGTATGGAATGAGCAGTTCTTC. It translates to CASSQGTAGVWNEQFF.